The 22 T cell receptor beta chains presented below share a single source sample, sequenced in a study of control samples from healthy donors and cancer patients. Clones were sequenced by immunoSEQ multiplex PCR, and TCRdb holds only the in-frame ones, with some missing. The table includes 400,000 to 500,000 clones, about nine tenths detected once. The sample was PBMCs. The receptors stem from a middle-aged man with head and neck cancer.

This chain uses TRBV15 with TRBJ1-4; D gene ambiguous. The length of the CDR3 is 13 residues. V was cut by 4 bases and J by 8 bases, with 11 bases left in between. The germline V gene has CDR1 LNHNV and CDR2 YYDKDF (reference sequence). The CDR3 here is CATSNRFREKLFF. The CDR3 DNA sequence: TGTGCCACCAGCAACCGCTTCCGGGAAAAACTGTTTTTT.

The chain carries TRBV18 and TRBJ2-7; D not resolved. Trimming stripped 4 bases from V and 6 bases from J, with 7 bases between. Germline CDR1 is KGHSH and CDR2 is LQKENI. The CDR3 has 11 amino acids. The CDR3 DNA is TGTGCCAGCTCACTCGATGGCGAGCAGTACTTC. Translation: CASSLDGEQYF.

This chain links TRBV19 with TRBJ2-7; the D gene could be TRBD1 or TRBD2 (5 bases each). V was pared by 3 bases and J by 6 bases, with 12 bases between. CDR3 size: 13 residues. The germline gives CDR1 LNHDA, CDR2 SQIVND (reference sequence). DNA of the CDR3: TGTGCCAGTAGTATCGGGGCTCAGGGCGAGCAGTACTTC. This sequence encodes CASSIGAQGEQYF.

The CDR3 DNA reads TGTGCCAGCAGTTACTCCTACCAACCCGACTCCTATGGCTACACCTTC. Its translation is CASSYSYQPDSYGYTF. The chain recombines TRBV6-2 or TRBV6-3 with TRBJ1-2; D remains unclear. CDR3 size: 16 residues. The V and J ends lost 0 bases and 4 bases respectively, with 15 bases between them. Germline-derived CDR1 and CDR2 are MNHEY and SVGEGT.

This chain uses TRBV6-2 or TRBV6-3 with TRBJ1-4; TRBD1 aligns across 11 bases. The germline CDR1 and CDR2 sequences are MNHEY and SVGEGT. V lost 4 bases and J lost 5; bases outside the gene matches: 6. The CDR3 is made up of 16 amino acids. The DNA for the CDR3 is TGTGCCAGCAGTTGGGACAGGGGGGTCCCCAATGAAAAACTGTTTTTT. Translating it yields CASSWDRGVPNEKLFF.

The rearrangement links TRBV7-9 to TRBJ1-6, with 7 bases identical to TRBD1. The V segment lost 5 bases and the J segment 8 bases; nucleotides outside the gene matches: 6. The CDR3 runs 14 residues. The germline CDR1 and CDR2 sequences are SEHNR and FQNEAQ (reference sequence). Written as DNA, the CDR3 is TGTGCCAGCAGCACGCCGGGACAGTATTCACCCCTCCACTTT. This sequence encodes CASSTPGQYSPLHF.

The chain carries TRBV4-3 and TRBJ1-2; unclear D gene. The CDR3 contains 14 residues. From germline, CDR1 is LGHNA and CDR2 YSLEER. Trimming removed 2 bases at V and 1 base at J, with 8 bases between. CDR3 nucleotides: TGCGCCAGCAGCCAACGGAGGGTTAACTATGGCTACACCTTC. Protein: CASSQRRVNYGYTF.

In the case of this clone: Its ends do not fully match the called genes, so a read error is possible. The V call is TRBV29-1, the J call TRBJ1-1, with D unresolved. Looked up from germline, CDR1 is SQVTM and CDR2 is ANQGSEA. The CDR3 totals 10 residues. Written as DNA, the CDR3 is TGCAGCGTTGAAGGGACTGCAGCTTTCTTT. Encoded protein: CSVEGTAAFF.

This chain uses TRBV4-3 with TRBJ1-3, with D possibly matching TRBD1 (5 bases). The CDR3 contains 15 residues. V was shortened by 0 bases and J by 5 bases, with 11 bases between the two germline ends. Germline V gives CDR1 LGHNA, CDR2 YSLEER. CDR3 in DNA: TGCGCCAGCAGCCAAGATGTCAGGGATCGAAACACCATATATTTT. This gives the protein CASSQDVRDRNTIYF.

Written as DNA, the CDR3 is TGTGCCAGCAGCGAGACAGGGGGGGGTAACAATGAGCAGTTCTTC. Translating gives CASSETGGGNNEQFF. This chain connects TRBV2 to TRBJ2-1; TRBD1 aligns across 9 bases. In germline, CDR1 is SNHLY, CDR2 FYNNEI. The CDR3 sequence is 15 residues long. With V trimmed by 6 bases and J by 5 bases, 8 bases remained unmatched. Combining the CDR3 with reference TRBV2 and TRBJ2-1 gives the whole variable domain EPEVTQTPSHQVTQMGQEVILRCVPISNHLYFYWYRQILGQKVEFLVSFYNNEISEKSEIFDDQFSVERPDGSNFTLKIRSTKLEDSAMYFCASSETGGGNNEQFFGPGTRLTVL.

The chain uses TRBV7-9 and TRBJ2-7, with D unresolved. Germline V gives CDR1 SEHNR, CDR2 FQNEAQ (reference sequence). The CDR3 totals 11 residues. V lost 4 bases and J 7 bases, leaving 8 bases between the germline ends. CDR3 loop: CASSSRGEQYF. The CDR3 DNA reads TGTGCCAGCAGCTCCAGAGGTGAGCAGTACTTC.

V gene TRBV6-2 or TRBV6-3 combines with J gene TRBJ1-2; D unresolved. V was cut by 0 bases and J by 8 bases, with 7 bases left in between. The V gene's germline CDR1 is MNHEY and CDR2 SVGEGT. This CDR3 contains 12 residues. The CDR3 region is CASSYSKGGYTF. For the CDR3, the DNA is TGTGCCAGCAGTTACTCGAAGGGAGGCTACACCTTC.

The chain carries TRBV14 and TRBJ2-7; D gene unclear. Germline CDR1 and CDR2: SGHDN and FVKESK. V was shortened by 0 bases and J by 3 bases, with 12 bases between the two germline ends. The CDR3 has 15 residues. The CDR3 coding sequence is TGTGCCAGCAGCCAAGATGGGTGGGGAAACTACGAGCAGTACTTC. Translating it yields CASSQDGWGNYEQYF.

The chain links TRBV27 to TRBJ2-7, with TRBD2 matching 7 bases. Germline V lookup: CDR1 MNHEY, CDR2 SMNVEV (reference sequence). V dropped 5 bases and J dropped 3; count of bases not matched to a gene: 1. The CDR3 runs to 12 residues. For the CDR3, the DNA is TGTGCCAGCAGTCCGGGAGGCTACGAGCAGTACTTC. Protein sequence: CASSPGGYEQYF.

This sequence joins TRBV11-2 and TRBJ2-5; 9 positions match TRBD1. CDR3 size: 15 residues. V trimming: 4 bases; J trimming: 5 bases; junction bases outside the gene matches: 8. CDR1 SGHAT and CDR2 FQNNGV come from the germline V gene. CDR3 DNA sequence: TGTGCCAGCAGCTCCAAGACAGGGGGTGGGGAGACCCAGTACTTC. Encoded protein: CASSSKTGGGETQYF. Drawing the rest from reference TRBV11-2 and TRBJ2-5, the complete variable domain is EAGVAQSPRYKIIEKRQSVAFWCNPISGHATLYWYQQILGQGPKLLIQFQNNGVVDDSQLPKDRFSAERLKGVDSTLKIQPAKLEDSAVYLCASSSKTGGGETQYFGPGTRLLVL.

The chain joins TRBV2 to TRBJ1-1; D is undetermined. The CDR3 has 13 residues. V was clipped by 6 bases and J by 1 base, with 9 bases between them. CDR1 and CDR2 from the germline V gene are SNHLY and FYNNEI. The chain's CDR3 is CASRFHGNTEAFF. The CDR3 region has the DNA TGTGCCAGCAGGTTTCACGGGAACACTGAAGCTTTCTTT.

V is TRBV10-3 and J is TRBJ2-7; 13 bases are shared with TRBD2. Germline V CDR1 and CDR2: ENHRY, SYGVKD. The length of the CDR3 is 17 residues. The V and J ends lost 0 bases and 2 bases, in that order; junction bases with no gene match: 4. CDR3 region: CAISESGLAGVAYEQYF. The CDR3 bases are TGTGCCATCAGTGAGTCTGGACTAGCGGGGGTGGCCTACGAGCAGTACTTC.

The chain combines TRBV10-3 with TRBJ2-5, with D unresolved. From germline, CDR1 is ENHRY and CDR2 SYGVKD. Trimming took off 0 bases at V and 2 bases at J, with 10 bases between the two ends. The CDR3 covers 15 residues. The CDR3 spells CAISESAAPQETQYF. For the CDR3, the DNA is TGTGCCATCAGTGAGTCGGCAGCCCCACAAGAGACCCAGTACTTC.

The chain links TRBV29-1 to TRBJ1-1; 10 positions match TRBD1. V was clipped by 6 bases and J by 6 bases; unmatched bases: 7. The CDR3 covers 13 residues. Germline V gene data show CDR1 as SQVTM and CDR2 as ANQGSEA. The CDR3 DNA is TGCAGCGTGGGGGACAGGGGTGAGCCTGAAGCTTTCTTT. Protein sequence: CSVGDRGEPEAFF.

The rearrangement joins TRBV28 to TRBJ2-3; the D gene is possibly TRBD1 (6 bases). CDR3 length: 14 amino acids. V was shortened by 11 bases and J by 4 bases, with 19 bases between the two germline ends. Germline V gene lookup returns CDR1 MDHEN and CDR2 SYDVKM. CDR3 bases: TGTGCCGGCAAAAGGGCAGGGGTTTCAGATACGCAGTATTTT. Its translation: CAGKRAGVSDTQYF.

The V call is TRBV2, the J call TRBJ2-7; 7 nucleotides align to TRBD1. CDR1 and CDR2 from the germline V gene are SNHLY and FYNNEI. The CDR3 runs 16 residues. V gave up 4 bases and J gave up 4 bases; unmatched junction bases: 13. The CDR3 spells CASSGEVDRTQYEQYF. For the CDR3, the DNA is TGTGCCAGCAGTGGCGAAGTGGACAGGACTCAATACGAGCAGTACTTC. The whole variable domain, filled in from reference TRBV2 and TRBJ2-7, reads EPEVTQTPSHQVTQMGQEVILRCVPISNHLYFYWYRQILGQKVEFLVSFYNNEISEKSEIFDDQFSVERPDGSNFTLKIRSTKLEDSAMYFCASSGEVDRTQYEQYFGPGTRLTVT.

This chain connects TRBV7-3 to TRBJ1-1; no clear D gene. The CDR3 covers 13 residues. Trimming cost V 4 bases and J 0 bases, with 6 bases left between them. The germline gives CDR1 SGHTA, CDR2 FQGTGA. Written as DNA, the CDR3 is TGTGCCAGCAGCTCCGATATGAACACTGAAGCTTTCTTT. Amino acids: CASSSDMNTEAFF.